The 17 T cell receptor beta chains presented below share a single source sample, sequenced in a study of neurological immune-mediated disorders. TCRdb used MiXCR to reprocess the 5' RACE reads, holding one entry per CDR3 protein. The data show about 71,000 distinct CDR3 sequences, with under 5% seen just once and around 7% held by the top ten. Sequencing was performed on PBMCs. All receptors derive from a man aged 25 to 40 with multiple sclerosis.

This clonotype has a count of ten or more. V usage is TRBV20-1 and J usage is TRBJ1-2, with D perhaps matching TRBD1 (6 bases). In germline, CDR1 is DFQATT, CDR2 SNEGSKA (reference sequence). The length of the CDR3 is 15 residues. Trimming stripped 6 bases from V and 2 bases from J, with 19 bases between. The CDR3 loop reads CSALKVGGTNYGYTF. CDR3 nucleotide sequence: TGCAGTGCCCTCAAAGTCGGGGGGACAAACTATGGCTACACCTTC.

This clonotype was detected only a few times. V usage is TRBV11-2 and J usage is TRBJ2-2, with D hard to call. Per germline, CDR1 SGHAT and CDR2 FQNNGV. The CDR3 is made up of 15 amino acids. Trimming took 0 bases from V and 4 from J, leaving 9 bases between them. For the CDR3, the DNA is TGTGCCAGCAGCTTAGATCTAGGTGGCACCGGGGAGCTGTTTTTT. This codes for CASSLDLGGTGELFF.

This clonotype was detected a few times. V is TRBV5-6 and J is TRBJ2-3; TRBD2 aligns across 9 bases. V was clipped by 4 bases and J by 2 bases; unmatched bases: 11. The germline V gene encodes CDR1 SGHDT and CDR2 YYEEEE. The CDR3 runs 17 residues. CDR3 nucleotide sequence: TGTGCCAGCAGCGATATAATAGCGGGGGCTATCACAGATACGCAGTATTTT. It translates to CASSDIIAGAITDTQYF.

This clonotype was found many times. The chain has TRBV4-1 and TRBJ1-3, with D possibly matching TRBD1 (5 bases). CDR1 is MGHRA, CDR2 YSYEKL, per germline. The CDR3 has 16 residues. Trimming shortened V by 1 base and J by 0 bases, and 10 bases separated the two germline ends. CDR3 DNA sequence: TGCGCCAGCAGCCAAGGGGACCTGAGCTCTGGAAACACCATATATTTT. Protein: CASSQGDLSSGNTIYF.

This clonotype showed up many times. The chain recombines TRBV5-1 with TRBJ1-2, with 10 positions matching TRBD1. V lost 4 bases, J lost 6 bases, and 3 bases stayed unmatched. This CDR3 comprises 13 residues. Germline values: CDR1 SGHRS, CDR2 YFSETQ. The DNA for the CDR3 is TGCGCCAGCAGCCGGGGACAGGGGAATGGCTACACCTTC. Its protein product is CASSRGQGNGYTF.

This clonotype was observed at least ten times. This chain uses TRBV5-1 with TRBJ2-5; no definite D call. Germline V CDR1 and CDR2: SGHRS, YFSETQ. This CDR3 has 14 amino acids. V lost 0 bases and J lost 5, with 11 bases in between. The CDR3 DNA reads as TGCGCCAGCAGCTTGGAACTGGGGTGGGAGACCCAGTACTTC. It translates to CASSLELGWETQYF.

This clonotype was observed at least ten times. The genes are TRBV7-2 and TRBJ1-2, with 8 bases that match TRBD1. Losses at the gene ends were 2 bases for V and 4 bases for J; bases not matched to a gene: 9. Germline loops: CDR1 SGHTA, CDR2 FQGNSA. This CDR3 contains 16 residues. The CDR3 DNA sequence: TGTGCCAGCAGCTTACTTCGGACAGGGCGCTTCTATGGCTACACCTTC. Protein: CASSLLRTGRFYGYTF.

Ten or more counts support this clonotype. V gene TRBV27 combines with J gene TRBJ1-1; D is undetermined. The CDR3 covers 16 residues. Germline-derived CDR1 and CDR2 are MNHEY and SMNVEV (reference sequence). The ends were cut back, 3 bases at V and 2 bases at J, with 16 bases in the middle. CDR3 protein: CASSFQGLGINTEAFF. The CDR3 DNA reads TGTGCCAGCAGTTTTCAAGGGTTGGGGATAAACACTGAAGCTTTCTTT.

V and J are TRBV25-1 and TRBJ2-5; D uncertain. The germline V and J ends were trimmed by 7 bases and 0 bases, with 9 bases remaining between them. This CDR3 has 13 amino acids. The V gene's germline CDR1 is MGHDK and CDR2 SYGVNS. DNA for the CDR3: TGTGCCAGCACTCCCGTGTACCAAGAGACCCAGTACTTC. Its protein is CASTPVYQETQYF.

The chain joins TRBV12-3 or TRBV12-4 to TRBJ2-3, with D possibly matching TRBD1 (5 bases). V lost 10 bases to trimming and J lost 1 base, with 12 bases between them. CDR3 length: 13 amino acids. Here the CDR3 DNA reads TGTGCCATCCCGACAGACCGCACAGATACGCAGTATTTT. Its translation is CAIPTDRTDTQYF.

This clonotype was recorded at least ten times. CDR3 amino acids: CSARGEGENYGYTF. The CDR3, as DNA: TGCAGTGCTAGAGGGGAAGGGGAAAACTATGGCTACACCTTC. J is TRBJ1-2 and V is TRBV20-1, with D possibly matching TRBD1 (5 bases). V was pared by 1 base and J by 2 bases, with 11 bases between. CDR3 size: 14 residues. Germline V gene lookup returns CDR1 DFQATT and CDR2 SNEGSKA (reference sequence).

About this clonotype itself: This may come from a read error, since a much larger clone is one base off. The V call is TRBV20-1, the J call TRBJ1-2, with TRBD1 matching over 11 bases. The CDR3 loop spans 13 amino acids. V shed 6 bases, J shed 5 bases, and the junction held 5 bases outside the gene matches. CDR1 is DFQATT and CDR2 is SNEGSKA in the germline V gene (reference sequence). CDR3 nucleotide sequence: TGCAGTGCAAGGACAGGGGGCGATTATGGCTACACCTTC. It codes for CSARTGGDYGYTF.

This clonotype was counted at least ten times. V and J are TRBV2 and TRBJ1-5, with D possibly matching TRBD1 (5 bases). V lost 0 bases and J 4 bases, leaving 10 bases between the germline ends. Germline CDR1 reads SNHLY; CDR2 reads FYNNEI. CDR3 length equals 15 residues. CDR3 residues: CASSEAWGLNQPQHF. The CDR3 DNA reads TGTGCCAGCAGTGAAGCCTGGGGCTTAAATCAGCCCCAGCATTTT.

This clonotype was seen ten or more times. This chain's CDR3 is CASSHRRGNPMNTEAFF. Written as DNA, the CDR3 is TGTGCCAGCAGCCATCGACGCGGCAACCCAATGAACACTGAAGCTTTCTTT. The V and J genes are TRBV6-6 and TRBJ1-1, with D unresolved. The CDR3 covers 17 residues. Deletions cut 6 bases from V and 0 bases from J, with 20 bases between. CDR1 and CDR2 (germline): MNHNY, SVGAGI (reference sequence).

This clonotype was found many times. The CDR3 here is CSASRGSNQPQHF. The CDR3 DNA reads as TGCAGTGCTAGCCGAGGGAGCAATCAGCCCCAGCATTTT. The V call is TRBV20-1, the J call TRBJ1-5; D is uncertain. The germline V and J ends were trimmed by 3 bases and 1 base, with 7 bases remaining between them. Per germline, CDR1 DFQATT and CDR2 SNEGSKA (reference sequence). This CDR3 is 13 amino acids long.

The table lists this clonotype with many counts. This chain uses TRBV20-1 with TRBJ1-2, with a weak D call TRBD1 (5 bases). Trimming stripped 3 bases from V and 4 bases from J, with 15 bases between. The germline CDR1 and CDR2 sequences are DFQATT and SNEGSKA (reference sequence). CDR3 length: 14 residues. The CDR3 reads CSARGSPGAYGYTF. CDR3 DNA: TGCAGTGCTAGGGGATCTCCCGGGGCCTATGGCTACACCTTC.

This clonotype occurred many times. The V call is TRBV20-1, the J call TRBJ1-1; tentatively, D is TRBD1 (6 bases). Germline assignment: CDR1 DFQATT and CDR2 SNEGSKA (reference sequence). There are 12 residues in the CDR3. The CDR3 coding sequence is TGCAGCTTGGGGGGGCGAAGGACTGAAGCTTTCTTT. Protein product: CSLGGRRTEAFF.